The sequence of this TCR beta chain was determined in a study of T cells in localized non-small cell lung cancer. Study-level findings and limits: Out of the top 100 tumor clones, a median approximately 57 were seen in adjacent lung. Prolonged overall survival went with higher T cell density in the blood. Without multi-region sequencing, intratumor heterogeneity could not be excluded.

To note about this clone: Its antigen is still unknown.

The V and J ends lost 3 bases and 0 bases respectively, with 8 bases between them. The CDR3 runs to 15 residues. Germline V gene sequence: CDR1 LNHDA, CDR2 SQIVND (reference sequence). TCRdb's table, derived via immunoSEQ multiplex PCR, lists solely in-frame clones and lacks some. The sample records 35,000 to 45,000 clones, about 88% being singletons. Material: peripheral blood, obtained before any cancer treatment. The rearrangement joins TRBV19 to TRBJ1-4; D gene ambiguous. The receptor's source is a woman between 18 and 55 years old with stage III lung adenocarcinoma. CDR3 DNA: TGTGCCAGTAGTATCGGACCTGCAACTAATGAAAAACTGTTTTTT. Its protein product is CASSIGPATNEKLFF. Variable domain in full (rest from reference TRBV19 and TRBJ1-4): DGGITQSPKYLFRKEGQNVTLSCEQNLNHDAMYWYRQDPGQGLRLIYYSQIVNDFQKGDIAEGYSVSREKKESFPLTVTSAQKNPTAFYLCASSIGPATNEKLFFGSGTQLSVL.